This T cell receptor beta chain originates from a study of T cells in Graves' hyperthyroidism and ophthalmopathy. Study-level results: Stable hyperthyroidism and ophthalmopathy were separated using 13 V-J signatures. Most expanded thyroid clonotypes above 0.001 also appeared in blood.

This clonotype was seen repeatedly, ten times or more. Antigen: not known. Per germline, CDR1 MNHNS and CDR2 SASEGT. Between the trimmed V and J ends, which lost 6 bases and 8 bases, there was a span of 9 bases. There are 11 residues in the CDR3. Amplification of TCR beta CDR3 regions was performed using RNA transcripts as template. The HTBI primer set was used in a first-round RT-PCR of the TCR CDR3. Using its own MiXCR run on the multiplex PCR reads, TCRdb lists one record per CDR3 protein. The sample lists about 600,000 distinct CDR3 sequences, approximately 15% occurring once. Under 3 months was the duration of disease in ophthalmopathy patients, who also had a Clinical Activity Score of at least 3 and a NOSPECS grade of at least 4. Uncontrolled infection, other autoimmune disease, pregnancy or lactation excluded patients.

The specimen sequenced was blood. The receptor's source is a woman between 18 and 29 years old with Graves' ophthalmopathy. The J gene is TRBJ2-3, the V gene TRBV6-1; tentative D call: TRBD1 (5 bases). The CDR3 reads CASRVQATQYF. The CDR3 DNA reads as TGTGCCAGCAGGGTACAGGCTACGCAGTATTTT.